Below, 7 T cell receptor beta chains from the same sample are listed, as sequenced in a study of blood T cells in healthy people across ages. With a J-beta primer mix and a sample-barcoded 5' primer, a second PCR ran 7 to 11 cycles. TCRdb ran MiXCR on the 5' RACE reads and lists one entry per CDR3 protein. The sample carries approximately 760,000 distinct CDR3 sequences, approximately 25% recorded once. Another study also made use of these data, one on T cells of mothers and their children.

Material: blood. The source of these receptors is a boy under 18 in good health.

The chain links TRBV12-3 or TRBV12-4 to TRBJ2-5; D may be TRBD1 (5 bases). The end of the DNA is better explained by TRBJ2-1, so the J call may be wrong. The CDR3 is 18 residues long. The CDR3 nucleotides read TGTGCCAGCAGTTTAGCCTATGGGGCGCGGTCCCTTCACAATGAGCAGTTCTTC. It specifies CASSLAYGARSLHNEQFF.

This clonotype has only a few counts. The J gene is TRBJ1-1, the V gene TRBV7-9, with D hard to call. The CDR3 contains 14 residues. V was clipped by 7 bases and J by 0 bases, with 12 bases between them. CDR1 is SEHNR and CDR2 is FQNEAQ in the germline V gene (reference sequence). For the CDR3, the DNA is TGTGCCAGCATCGGCAAGGCTCTGAACACTGAAGCTTTCTTT. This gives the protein CASIGKALNTEAFF.

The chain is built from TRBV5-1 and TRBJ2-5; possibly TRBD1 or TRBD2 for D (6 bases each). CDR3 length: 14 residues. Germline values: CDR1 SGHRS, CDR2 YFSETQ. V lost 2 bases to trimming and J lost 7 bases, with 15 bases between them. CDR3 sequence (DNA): TGCGCCAGCAGCTTCGAACGGGGGCGCGGGACCCAGTACTTC. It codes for CASSFERGRGTQYF.

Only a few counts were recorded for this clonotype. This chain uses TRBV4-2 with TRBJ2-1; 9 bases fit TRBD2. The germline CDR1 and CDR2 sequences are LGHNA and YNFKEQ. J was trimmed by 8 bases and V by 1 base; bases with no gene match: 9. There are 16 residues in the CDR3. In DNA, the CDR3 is TGTGCCAGCAGCCAAGTTTCGCGGGAGGGCCTGTATGAGCAGTTCTTC. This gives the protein CASSQVSREGLYEQFF.

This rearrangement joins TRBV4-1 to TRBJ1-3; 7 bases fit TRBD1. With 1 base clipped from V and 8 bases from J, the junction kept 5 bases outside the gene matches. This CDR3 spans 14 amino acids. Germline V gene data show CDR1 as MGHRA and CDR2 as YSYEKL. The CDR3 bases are TGCGCCAGCAGCCAAGCGGAGGGGGCCTACACCATATATTTT. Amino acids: CASSQAEGAYTIYF.

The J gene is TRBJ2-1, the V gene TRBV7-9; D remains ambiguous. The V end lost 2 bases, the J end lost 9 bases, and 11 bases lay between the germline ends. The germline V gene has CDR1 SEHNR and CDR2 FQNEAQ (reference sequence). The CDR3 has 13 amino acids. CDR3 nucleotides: TGTGCCAGCAGCTTAATCGTATCGGGTGAGCAGTTCTTC. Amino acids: CASSLIVSGEQFF. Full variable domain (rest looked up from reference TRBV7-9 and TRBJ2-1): DTGVSQNPRHKITKRGQNVTFRCDPISEHNRLYWYRQTLGQGPEFLTYFQNEAQLEKSRLLSDRFSAERPKGSFSTLEIQRTEQGDSAMYLCASSLIVSGEQFFGPGTRLTVL.

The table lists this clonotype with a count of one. In DNA, the CDR3 is TGTGCCAGCAGTTACGGAAGCGGCGGCACAGATACGCAGTATTTT. It encodes CASSYGSGGTDTQYF. The V gene is TRBV6-5, the J gene TRBJ2-3, with D possibly TRBD2 on 5 matching bases. V dropped 2 bases and J dropped 1 base, with 10 bases sitting between them. This CDR3 is 15 amino acids long. CDR1 and CDR2 (germline): MNHEY, SVGAGI.